The 21 T cell receptor beta chains below come from one sample, sequenced in a study of T cells in Graves' hyperthyroidism and ophthalmopathy. TCR beta CDR3 regions were amplified from RNA. The TCR CDR3 was amplified in a first-round RT-PCR using the HTBI primer set. TCRdb re-called the multiplex PCR reads through MiXCR, storing one row per CDR3 protein. The table has around 340,000 distinct CDR3 sequences, approximately 18% seen once. Sequenced input: blood. The source of these receptors is a woman aged 25 to 39 with Graves' hyperthyroidism that later progressed to Graves' ophthalmopathy.

This clonotype has at least ten counts. This rearrangement joins TRBV3-1 to TRBJ2-1; 7 bases map to TRBD1. V trimming: 6 bases; J trimming: 10 bases; junction bases outside the gene matches: 3. This CDR3 region has 11 residues. CDR1 is LGHDT and CDR2 is YNNKEL in the germline V gene (reference sequence). The CDR3 DNA follows: TGTGCCAGCAGTCGACAGGGAGAGCAGTTCTTC. This codes for CASSRQGEQFF.

This clonotype was picked up a small number of times. V gene TRBV12-3 or TRBV12-4 combines with J gene TRBJ2-5; D is possibly TRBD2 (7 bases). Trimming stripped 6 bases from V and 5 bases from J, with 19 bases between. This CDR3 is built from 15 residues. CDR3 DNA: TGTGCCAGCAGCCTCGAGGGGGGGGCAGGGGAGACCCAGTACTTC. Protein: CASSLEGGAGETQYF.

In DNA, the CDR3 is TGTGCCAGCAGCTTACCGACTTCGAGGGACAGAGGAACACACGAGCAGTACTTC. It translates to CASSLPTSRDRGTHEQYF. The chain joins TRBV7-9 to TRBJ2-7, with TRBD1 matching over 7 bases. Germline assignment: CDR1 SEHNR and CDR2 FQNEAQ (reference sequence). This CDR3 is 18 amino acids long. The junction had 18 bases not matched to a gene; V was cut back by 2 bases and J by 5 bases.

The chain uses TRBV28 and TRBJ1-4; the match to TRBD1 covers 8 bases. Germline loops: CDR1 MDHEN, CDR2 SYDVKM. The CDR3 loop spans 15 amino acids. V was clipped by 6 bases and J by 8 bases; unmatched bases: 11. The CDR3, as DNA: TGTGCCAGCAGCCCCCGGACAGGGTATGGAGAAAAACTGTTTTTT. It codes for CASSPRTGYGEKLFF.

This rearrangement joins TRBV25-1 to TRBJ2-1, with 15 bases fitting TRBD2. J gave up 0 bases and V 3 bases, and 6 bases lay outside the gene matches. The CDR3 consists of 19 residues. Germline V CDR1 and CDR2: MGHDK, SYGVNS. The CDR3 is CASSDPGTSGRSSYNEQFF. As DNA, the CDR3 is TGTGCCAGCAGTGACCCCGGGACTAGCGGGAGGAGCTCCTACAATGAGCAGTTCTTC. The full variable domain, completed using reference TRBV25-1 and TRBJ2-1, is EADIYQTPRYLVIGTGKKITLECSQTMGHDKMYWYQQDPGMELHLIHYSYGVNSTEKGDLSSESTVSRIRTEHFPLTLESARPSHTSQYLCASSDPGTSGRSSYNEQFFGPGTRLTVL.

CDR3 DNA sequence: TGTGCCAGCAGTTTAGGCGGCCAGGGGGCCGATGAGCAGTTCTTC. This codes for CASSLGGQGADEQFF. The J gene is TRBJ2-1, the V gene TRBV12-3 or TRBV12-4, with 8 positions matching TRBD1. Trimming took 1 base from V and 8 from J; bases not matched to a gene: 7. The CDR3 runs 15 residues.

This clonotype came up many times. The genes are TRBV29-1 and TRBJ2-7, with D possibly matching TRBD1 (5 bases). The CDR3 runs 13 residues. Trimming stripped 6 bases from V and 0 bases from J, with 12 bases between. Germline values: CDR1 SQVTM, CDR2 ANQGSEA. The CDR3 nucleotides read TGCAGCGTGCAGGGCCCGACCTCCTACGAGCAGTACTTC. It codes for CSVQGPTSYEQYF.

With respect to this clonotype: A much larger clone lies a single base off, so this may be a read error. The V gene is TRBV12-3 or TRBV12-4, the J gene TRBJ2-1; D may be TRBD1 (5 bases). The CDR3 consists of 15 residues. The CDR3 region is CANSSTLTVYNEQFF. Here the CDR3 DNA reads TGTGCCAACAGTTCGACTTTGACAGTTTACAATGAGCAGTTCTTC.

The chain couples TRBV13 to TRBJ1-1; 7 nucleotides line up with TRBD1. Per the germline V gene, CDR1 is PRHDT and CDR2 is FYEKMQ (reference sequence). The CDR3 has 14 residues. V was pared by 5 bases and J by 1 base, with 4 bases of the junction left unmatched. CDR3 sequence (DNA): TGTGCCAGCAGCCCCCAGGGGGAGAACACTGAAGCTTTCTTT. Protein product: CASSPQGENTEAFF.

This clonotype occurred many times. DNA for the CDR3: TGTGCCAGCAGTTCCCAGGGACAGGGTGGCTATGGCTACACCTTC. Protein: CASSSQGQGGYGYTF. The V call is TRBV27, the J call TRBJ1-2, with 9 bases that match TRBD1. Trimming at V came to 4 bases and at J to 4 bases, leaving 7 bases not matched to a gene. This CDR3 is 15 amino acids long. In germline, CDR1 is MNHEY, CDR2 SMNVEV (reference sequence).

This clonotype was picked up many times. The chain joins TRBV12-3 or TRBV12-4 to TRBJ2-1, with D possibly TRBD2 on 6 matching bases. Trimming pared 0 bases from V and 6 bases from J, leaving 15 bases between. The CDR3 is 16 amino acids. DNA of the CDR3: TGTGCCAGCAGTTTAGCGCTGACTAGTCGTCGCAATGAGCAGTTCTTC. Translation: CASSLALTSRRNEQFF.

The gene calls are TRBV27 and TRBJ1-4, with 7 bases matching TRBD1. CDR1 and CDR2 (germline): MNHEY, SMNVEV (reference sequence). V lost 6 bases and J lost 7; bases outside the gene matches: 2. The CDR3 consists of 12 residues. In DNA, the CDR3 is TGTGCCAGCAGGACAGGGTTTGAAAAACTGTTTTTT. Protein: CASRTGFEKLFF.

This clonotype has only a few counts. This chain uses TRBV20-1 with TRBJ1-5; unclear D gene. V gave up 4 bases and J gave up 4 bases, with 14 bases separating them. Germline lookup yields CDR1 DFQATT and CDR2 SNEGSKA (reference sequence). This CDR3 has 14 amino acids. In DNA, the CDR3 is TGCAGTGCTACTATAAGGGCCCAAAATCAGCCCCAGCATTTT. It encodes CSATIRAQNQPQHF.

This clonotype was detected ten times or more. CDR3 sequence: CASSLDPSYEQYF. The CDR3 region has the DNA TGTGCCAGCAGCTTAGACCCTTCCTACGAGCAGTACTTC. J is TRBJ2-7 and V is TRBV7-2; D is uncertain. V lost 1 base and J lost 1, with 5 bases in between. The CDR3 runs 13 residues. CDR1 is SGHTA and CDR2 is FQGNSA in the germline V gene.

The CDR3 spells CASSFRTENIQYF. In DNA, the CDR3 is TGTGCCAGCAGTTTTAGGACAGAAAACATTCAGTACTTC. The V gene is TRBV7-9, the J gene TRBJ2-4, with D tentatively TRBD1 (6 bases). Trimming took 6 bases from V and 5 from J, leaving 11 bases between them. The germline gives CDR1 SEHNR, CDR2 FQNEAQ (reference sequence). CDR3 size: 13 residues.

This clonotype was recorded many times. J is TRBJ2-5 and V is TRBV29-1, with D perhaps being TRBD1 or TRBD2 (5 bases each). Germline lookup yields CDR1 SQVTM and CDR2 ANQGSEA. V lost 6 bases, J lost 2 bases, and 13 bases lay in between. The CDR3 loop spans 13 amino acids. The CDR3 here is CSVDDGTQETQYF. Here the CDR3 DNA reads TGCAGCGTGGATGACGGGACGCAAGAGACCCAGTACTTC. Complete variable domain (other parts from reference TRBV29-1 and TRBJ2-5): SAVISQKPSRDICQRGTSLTIQCQVDSQVTMMFWYRQQPGQSLTLIATANQGSEATYESGFVIDKFPISRPNLTFSTLTVSNMSPEDSSIYLCSVDDGTQETQYFGPGTRLLVL.

This clonotype was counted many times. This sequence joins TRBV11-2 and TRBJ2-1; TRBD1 is a possible D gene (5 bases). Germline V lookup: CDR1 SGHAT, CDR2 FQNNGV. This CDR3 has 14 residues. Trimming removed 5 bases at V and 8 bases at J, with 16 bases between. The CDR3 reads CASSPIAGWHEQFF. Written as DNA, the CDR3 is TGTGCCAGCAGCCCGATCGCAGGGTGGCATGAGCAGTTCTTC.

This clonotype has a count of ten or more. The chain uses TRBV7-9 and TRBJ1-1; D is unclear. The CDR3 extends over 14 amino acids. The germline V gene encodes CDR1 SEHNR and CDR2 FQNEAQ (reference sequence). V was shortened by 1 base and J by 3 bases, with 9 bases between the two germline ends. This CDR3 is CASSLERAYTEAFF. The CDR3 DNA follows: TGTGCCAGCAGCTTAGAGCGGGCATACACTGAAGCTTTCTTT.

For this clonotype: A much larger clonotype is one base distant, so this may be a read error. The rearrangement links TRBV5-1 to TRBJ2-7; maybe TRBD2 (5 bases). This CDR3 is 12 amino acids long. Germline loops: CDR1 SGHRS, CDR2 YFSETQ. The V end lost 6 bases, the J end lost 5 bases, and 12 bases lay between the germline ends. CDR3 coding DNA: TGCGCCAGCAATTTTCCCGGGGACGAGCAGTACTTC. Its translation is CASNFPGDEQYF.

At least ten counts were recorded for this clonotype. The CDR3 sequence: CASSLYSTGELFF. Written as DNA, the CDR3 is TGTGCCAGCAGCTTGTACTCTACCGGGGAGCTGTTTTTT. The genes are TRBV5-4 and TRBJ2-2; D is ambiguous. This CDR3 contains 13 residues. V shed 1 base and J shed 5 bases, with 6 bases lying between them. Germline CDR1 reads SGHNT; CDR2 reads YYREEE (reference sequence). Variable domain in full (rest from reference TRBV5-4 and TRBJ2-2): ETGVTQSPTHLIKTRGQQVTLRCSSQSGHNTVSWYQQALGQGPQFIFQYYREEENGRGNFPPRFSGLQFPNYSSELNVNALELDDSALYLCASSLYSTGELFFGEGSRLTVL.

The chain is built from TRBV12-3 or TRBV12-4 and TRBJ2-2; TRBD2 might be the D (6 bases). The CDR3 loop spans 16 amino acids. V gave up 5 bases and J gave up 3 bases, with 16 bases separating them. The CDR3, as DNA: TGTGCCAGCAGTGACCCGGGACGGGACTACACCGGGGAGCTGTTTTTT. It codes for CASSDPGRDYTGELFF.